These T cell receptor beta chains were read from a single sample in a study of CD8 T cells in Susac syndrome. TCRdb used MiXCR to reprocess the immunoSEQ multiplex PCR reads, holding one entry per CDR3 protein. In the table there are under 200,000 distinct CDR3 sequences, over 85% of which are singletons. The specimen was CD4+ T cells from PBMCs. These TCRs come from a human donor in good health. CDR3s include the opening cysteine and the closing phenylalanine or tryptophan. A D gene is named only where the DNA matches it firmly.

V,D,J,CDR3
TRBV12-3/TRBV12-4,NA,TRBJ2-3,CASSSRTADTDTQYF
TRBV3-1,TRBD1,TRBJ1-1,CASSLRQGETEAFF
TRBV7-2,NA,TRBJ1-1,CASSSNRDTEAFF
TRBV13,NA,TRBJ1-6,CASSPTVGSASPLHF
TRBV18,TRBD1,TRBJ1-5,CASSSGTGTQPQHF
TRBV9,NA,TRBJ1-1,CASSTDILNTEAFF
TRBV25-1,TRBD2,TRBJ2-5,CASSMVAGGETQYF
TRBV11-2,NA,TRBJ2-5,CASSLGGGDQETQYF
TRBV7-2,TRBD2,TRBJ2-7,CASSLGGGGYEQYF
TRBV12-3/TRBV12-4,NA,TRBJ1-1,CASSSPQGSMNTEAFF
TRBV23-1,NA,TRBJ2-1,CASSQSRNEQFF
TRBV2,NA,TRBJ1-4,CARQGYHEKLFF
TRBV4-3,NA,TRBJ2-3,CASSQAISYTDTQYF
TRBV30,NA,TRBJ1-5,CAWSVDRGNQPQHF
TRBV3-1,NA,TRBJ1-2,CASSHGRNYGYTF
TRBV2,NA,TRBJ1-6,CASSAGLGANSPLHF
TRBV20-1,NA,TRBJ2-3,CSASLSGGQITDTQYF
TRBV9,NA,TRBJ2-2,CASTSPATGELFF
TRBV29-1,NA,TRBJ1-1,CSVEDESVYEAFF
TRBV13,NA,TRBJ1-2,CASSLYVVAGADGYTF
TRBV20-1,TRBD1,TRBJ2-1,CSALRPGQANNEQFF
TRBV9,TRBD2,TRBJ2-3,CASSAHDSGNTQYF
TRBV29-1,NA,TRBJ1-1,CSVQYRNTEAFF
TRBV29-1,TRBD2,TRBJ2-1,CSVEGLGLAGSNEQFF
TRBV5-4,TRBD2,TRBJ2-3,CASRRSGRVTDTQYF
TRBV20-1,TRBD2,TRBJ2-5,CSARVDMGSGAIKTQYF
TRBV7-9,NA,TRBJ1-1,CASSFRGGEAFF
TRBV29-1,TRBD1,TRBJ1-4,CSVEDRGSQLFF
TRBV14,TRBD1,TRBJ1-2,CASNLDLRTGYGYTF
TRBV4-1,TRBD1,TRBJ1-6,CASSPLDRVGSPLHF
TRBV3-1,NA,TRBJ2-7,CASSQAGLASSYEQYF
TRBV29-1,NA,TRBJ1-1,CSVGSANTEAFF
TRBV3-1,TRBD1,TRBJ1-2,CASSHGQGAYYGYTF
TRBV18,NA,TRBJ2-7,CATRQEGYEQYF
TRBV4-1,NA,TRBJ1-1,CASSQQNMNTEVFF
TRBV7-2,NA,TRBJ1-2,CASGEPGRDGYTF
TRBV9,NA,TRBJ2-2,CASSVGSESNTGELFF
TRBV12-3/TRBV12-4,TRBD1,TRBJ1-2,CASSPTGFKLYGYTF
TRBV30,NA,TRBJ1-2,CAWRGQQPNYGYTF
TRBV29-1,NA,TRBJ2-5,CSVKTVPEGQETQYF
TRBV24-1,NA,TRBJ2-3,CATRGSAESTDTQYF
TRBV20-1,NA,TRBJ2-7,CSANRLRGEQYF
TRBV20-1,NA,TRBJ1-1,CSARDSGGRHTEAFF
TRBV25-1,NA,TRBJ1-2,CASSESTGWGYGYTF